What follows are 32 T cell receptor beta chains derived from one specimen sequenced in a study of beta chain features in type 1 diabetes. General study points: For Type 1 diabetes patients, all four CD4+ subsets carried TCRB CDR3s that were moderately but significantly shorter.

For these TCRs, the target antigens are not known. The entirety of the isolated RNA underwent reverse transcription, so expressed TCRB transcripts were sequenced. Assay used: immunoSEQ multiplex PCR; TCRdb lists only in-frame clones, some missing. This sample carries 600,000 to 700,000 clones, roughly 12% of them seen once, and the ten largest clones take more than 0.1%. Sequencing input: naive CD4+ T cells from blood. These TCRs come from a man younger than 45 with type 1 diabetes.

This clone occurred a few times. V usage is TRBV2 and J usage is TRBJ1-6; D gene unclear. The CDR3 runs 12 residues. The ends were cut back, 8 bases at V and 19 bases at J, with 21 bases in the middle. CDR1 is SNHLY and CDR2 is FYNNEI in the germline V gene. CDR3 coding DNA: TGTGCCAGCCAGCCTCTAGACCACACTCGACACTTT. Translated: CASQPLDHTRHF.

As concerns this clone: Other DNA variants within this sample encode the same CDR3. The gene calls are TRBV6-5 and TRBJ1-2, with a tentative D call TRBD1 (5 bases). The CDR3 consists of 12 residues. The V end lost 4 bases, the J end lost 3 bases, and 6 bases lay between the germline ends. CDR1 and CDR2 (germline): MNHEY, SVGAGI. The chain's CDR3 is CASSSRDYGYTF. CDR3 coding DNA: TGTGCCAGCAGTTCCAGGGACTATGGCTACACCTTC.

The chain joins TRBV5-1 to TRBJ2-7, with D perhaps TRBD1 (5 bases). The CDR3 extends over 12 amino acids. The V gene lost 2 bases and the J gene lost 5 bases, with 8 bases spanning the gap. CDR1 is SGHRS, CDR2 YFSETQ, per germline. The CDR3 DNA reads TGCGCCAGCAGCTTCCCAGGGAACGAGCAGTACTTC. Its translation: CASSFPGNEQYF.

This chain connects TRBV5-6 to TRBJ2-5, with a tentative D call TRBD1 (6 bases). Germline CDR1 is SGHDT and CDR2 is YYEEEE. The V end lost 2 bases, the J end lost 5 bases, and 13 bases lay between the germline ends. This CDR3 spans 14 amino acids. Written as DNA, the CDR3 is TGTGCCAGCAGCTTCCCAGGGGTGAGCGAGACCCAGTACTTC. Its translation: CASSFPGVSETQYF.

This clone was seen only a few times. J is TRBJ2-1 and V is TRBV28; unclear D gene. Germline-derived CDR1 and CDR2 are MDHEN and SYDVKM. This CDR3 region has 14 residues. V was trimmed by 6 bases and J by 3 bases, leaving 12 bases between them. CDR3 region: CASSQFGLYNEQFF. CDR3 sequence (DNA): TGTGCCAGCAGCCAATTCGGGCTCTACAATGAGCAGTTCTTC. Supplemented by reference TRBV28 and TRBJ2-1, the full variable domain reads DVKVTQSSRYLVKRTGEKVFLECVQDMDHENMFWYRQDPGLGLRLIYFSYDVKMKEKGDIPEGYSVSREKKERFSLILESASTNQTSMYLCASSQFGLYNEQFFGPGTRLTVL.

This clone showed up just a few times. The chain combines TRBV7-2 with TRBJ2-4; TRBD1 agrees at 7 bases. Losses at the gene ends were 5 bases for V and 0 bases for J; bases not matched to a gene: 10. The CDR3 is 17 residues long. Per germline, CDR1 SGHTA and CDR2 FQGNSA. The CDR3 loop reads CASSNSGTEIAKNIQYF. DNA for the CDR3: TGTGCCAGCAGCAACTCCGGGACAGAGATAGCCAAAAACATTCAGTACTTC.

This chain uses TRBV7-2 with TRBJ2-1, with D possibly matching TRBD2 (5 bases). Per the germline V gene, CDR1 is SGHTA and CDR2 is FQGNSA. This CDR3 is 16 amino acids long. V was trimmed by 5 bases and J by 0 bases, leaving 14 bases between them. The CDR3 DNA reads as TGTGCCAGCAGCCCGCGTTCGGGGAGCTCCTACAATGAGCAGTTCTTC. The encoded protein is CASSPRSGSSYNEQFF.

The chain employs TRBV10-3 and TRBJ1-2, with D hard to call. The germline V gene encodes CDR1 ENHRY and CDR2 SYGVKD. The germline V and J ends were trimmed by 7 bases and 2 bases, with 14 bases remaining between them. This CDR3 spans 14 amino acids. The CDR3 DNA reads as TGTGCCATCACAAACACCGGGTTCAACTATGGCTACACCTTC. This codes for CAITNTGFNYGYTF.

This chain connects TRBV29-1 to TRBJ2-5; TRBD2 is a possible D gene (6 bases). The V gene lost 2 bases and the J gene lost 1 base, with 14 bases spanning the gap. Looked up from germline, CDR1 is SQVTM and CDR2 is ANQGSEA. This CDR3 has 15 residues. CDR3 residues: CSVERDSLTQETQYF. CDR3 nucleotide sequence: TGCAGCGTTGAACGGGACTCCTTAACCCAAGAGACCCAGTACTTC.

Concerning this clone: Other DNA sequences in the sample encode the same CDR3. V usage is TRBV5-1 and J usage is TRBJ2-1, with 9 positions matching TRBD1. This CDR3 contains 13 residues. The ends lost 4 bases at V and 7 bases at J; junction bases unmatched: 3. CDR1 and CDR2 from the germline V gene are SGHRS and YFSETQ. CDR3 sequence (DNA): TGCGCCAGCAGCCTGGGACAGGGTAATGAGCAGTTCTTC. The encoded protein is CASSLGQGNEQFF.

CDR3 sequence (DNA): TGTGCCAGCAGCCCCGGACAGGGAAATTCACCCCTCCACTTT. It is translated as CASSPGQGNSPLHF. The genes are TRBV5-4 and TRBJ1-6, with 8 bases aligning to TRBD1. Per germline, CDR1 SGHNT and CDR2 YYREEE (reference sequence). The ends lost 4 bases at V and 7 bases at J; junction bases unmatched: 4. There are 14 residues in the CDR3.

The chain joins TRBV2 to TRBJ2-3, with a weak D call TRBD2 (6 bases). V was cut by 6 bases and J by 0 bases, with 16 bases left in between. The CDR3 loop spans 16 amino acids. The V gene's germline CDR1 is SNHLY and CDR2 FYNNEI. The CDR3 DNA reads as TGTGCCAGCAGCCCTTTGGGACTTCCTAGCACAGATACGCAGTATTTT. It translates to CASSPLGLPSTDTQYF.

Concerning this clone itself: The germline gene is not matched at one end of the junction; a read error may be the cause. This chain joins TRBV5-1 and TRBJ2-1, with 10 bases identical to TRBD1. Per the germline V gene, CDR1 is SGHRS and CDR2 is YFSETQ. This CDR3 has 16 amino acids. The CDR3 protein is CAGSFIPGQGYNEQFF. The CDR3 coding sequence is TGCGCCGGCAGCTTTATCCCGGGACAGGGGTACAATGAGCAGTTCTTC.

The chain combines TRBV5-6 with TRBJ2-5; D remains ambiguous. The ends were cut back, 2 bases at V and 0 bases at J, with 2 bases in the middle. The length of the CDR3 is 12 residues. Germline lookup yields CDR1 SGHDT and CDR2 YYEEEE. CDR3 region: CASSFYQETQYF. The CDR3 DNA follows: TGTGCCAGCAGCTTTTACCAAGAGACCCAGTACTTC.

The chain combines TRBV19 with TRBJ2-1; 9 bases map to TRBD1. The germline gives CDR1 LNHDA, CDR2 SQIVND (reference sequence). Unmatched junction bases numbered 5, after V lost 5 bases and J lost 9 bases. The length of the CDR3 is 13 residues. CDR3 sequence: CASSGRQGGEQFF. CDR3 DNA sequence: TGTGCCAGTAGTGGGCGACAGGGGGGTGAGCAGTTCTTC.

J is TRBJ1-4 and V is TRBV2; D gene uncertain. Trimming pared 5 bases from V and 5 bases from J, leaving 9 bases between. The V gene's germline CDR1 is SNHLY and CDR2 FYNNEI. CDR3 length equals 13 residues. In DNA, the CDR3 is TGTGCCAGCAGTAATGGCCAGAATGAAAAACTGTTTTTT. The encoded protein is CASSNGQNEKLFF.

The V call is TRBV5-1, the J call TRBJ2-5; TRBD1 matches 9 bases. The CDR3 consists of 13 residues. Trimming took 4 bases from V and 5 from J; bases not matched to a gene: 3. CDR1 is SGHRS and CDR2 is YFSETQ in the germline V gene. The CDR3 DNA is TGCGCCAGCAGCCGGACAGGGGAGGAGACCCAGTACTTC. Translated, it gives CASSRTGEETQYF.

This clone was observed a few times. The genes are TRBV27 and TRBJ2-5; unclear D gene. Germline CDR1 reads MNHEY; CDR2 reads SMNVEV (reference sequence). V was cut by 6 bases and J by 5 bases, with 13 bases left in between. CDR3 length equals 13 residues. CDR3 region: CASRLRSEETQYF. The CDR3 DNA follows: TGTGCCAGCAGGCTAAGGTCGGAGGAGACCCAGTACTTC.

There are a few counts of this clone. V usage is TRBV28 and J usage is TRBJ2-7; a possible D gene is TRBD1 (6 bases). From germline, CDR1 is MDHEN and CDR2 SYDVKM. Trimming pared 6 bases from V and 5 bases from J, leaving 11 bases between. This CDR3 has 12 residues. CDR3 bases: TGTGCCAGCAGGAACAGGGACAACGAGCAGTACTTC. Protein sequence: CASRNRDNEQYF.

The CDR3 region has the DNA TGTGCCAGCAGTCCGACCAGGGGGTACTCCTACAATGAGCAGTTCTTC. This translates into CASSPTRGYSYNEQFF. The chain has TRBV28 and TRBJ2-1, with 7 bases matching TRBD1. Trimming took 5 bases from V and 0 from J; bases not matched to a gene: 7. The CDR3 totals 16 residues. Germline V gene data show CDR1 as MDHEN and CDR2 as SYDVKM.

This clone was recorded a few times. This chain links TRBV19 with TRBJ2-3; no clear D gene. The CDR3 is 15 residues long. The germline V gene encodes CDR1 LNHDA and CDR2 SQIVND (reference sequence). V was trimmed by 1 base and J by 2 bases, leaving 10 bases between them. The CDR3 is CASSIVQDNTDTQYF. CDR3 sequence (DNA): TGTGCCAGTAGTATAGTTCAAGACAACACAGATACGCAGTATTTT.

The chain has TRBV11-2 and TRBJ2-3, with 9 bases matching TRBD1. The V and J ends lost 4 bases and 4 bases, in that order; junction bases with no gene match: 12. This CDR3 is 17 amino acids long. The V gene's germline CDR1 is SGHAT and CDR2 FQNNGV. CDR3 sequence reads: CASSYRVRDRDADTQYF. CDR3 in DNA: TGTGCCAGCAGCTATCGGGTCCGGGACAGGGATGCAGATACGCAGTATTTT.

This chain uses TRBV29-1 with TRBJ1-2; TRBD1 aligns across 7 bases. Germline values: CDR1 SQVTM, CDR2 ANQGSEA. V shed 6 bases, J shed 1 base, and the junction held 17 bases outside the gene matches. CDR3 size: 17 residues. The CDR3 DNA sequence: TGCAGCGTAAACCTTATCCGGGACAGCTACTTTAACTATGGCTACACCTTC. Its translation is CSVNLIRDSYFNYGYTF.

The chain employs TRBV7-3 and TRBJ2-7; D is ambiguous. Trimming took off 5 bases at V and 4 bases at J, with 12 bases between the two ends. From germline, CDR1 is SGHTA and CDR2 FQGTGA. The CDR3 has 13 amino acids. The CDR3 DNA follows: TGTGCCAGCAGCCCCTCGGGTGGGTACGAGCAGTACTTC. Translated: CASSPSGGYEQYF.

This clone was detected a few times. J is TRBJ2-7 and V is TRBV19; 7 nucleotides match TRBD1. Per the germline V gene, CDR1 is LNHDA and CDR2 is SQIVND (reference sequence). This CDR3 region has 15 residues. The V and J ends lost 6 bases and 1 base, in that order; junction bases with no gene match: 9. CDR3 amino acids: CASSQPGQKSYEQYF. The CDR3, as DNA: TGTGCCAGTAGCCAACCGGGACAGAAGTCCTACGAGCAGTACTTC.

This clone has a handful of counts. The same CDR3 can be traced to other DNA sequences in this sample. This chain links TRBV30 with TRBJ1-5; 7 bases agree with TRBD1. With 0 bases clipped from V and 7 bases from J, the junction kept 3 bases outside the gene matches. CDR3 length: 13 residues. Germline assignment: CDR1 GTSNPN and CDR2 SVGIG (reference sequence). DNA of the CDR3: TGTGCCTGGAGTGTAAGGGGGCTCCAGCCCCAGCATTTT. Translation gives CAWSVRGLQPQHF.

This clone occurred a few times. The chain couples TRBV10-1 to TRBJ1-3; D is unclear. V lost 3 bases to trimming and J lost 0 bases, with 6 bases between them. Germline loops: CDR1 WNHNN, CDR2 SYGVQD (reference sequence). CDR3 length equals 14 residues. The CDR3 reads CASSDGSSGNTIYF. The CDR3 DNA sequence: TGCGCCAGCAGTGACGGGAGCTCTGGAAACACCATATATTTT.

The chain uses TRBV21-1 and TRBJ1-6; TRBD1 is the table's D call, not checked against the DNA. TRBV21-1 is deemed a pseudogene. CDR3 length: 14 residues. In DNA form, the CDR3 reads TGTGCCAGCAGCGGACGACAGGGGGCCGGACCCCTCCACTTT. Residues: CASSGRQGAGPLHF.

This clone was found a few times. The chain recombines TRBV19 with TRBJ2-7; D could derive from TRBD1 or TRBD2 (6 bases each). The CDR3 runs 16 residues. Germline CDR1 is LNHDA and CDR2 is SQIVND (reference sequence). The V gene lost 3 bases and the J gene lost 3 bases, with 18 bases spanning the gap. For the CDR3, the DNA is TGTGCCAGTAGTATGACCCCGGGGGCAGGATTCTACGAGCAGTACTTC. Amino acid sequence: CASSMTPGAGFYEQYF.

This clone has only a few counts. The V gene is TRBV10-3, the J gene TRBJ2-2, with D possibly TRBD1 on 6 matching bases. V gave up 4 bases and J gave up 1 base, with 28 bases separating them. CDR1 is ENHRY and CDR2 is SYGVKD in the germline V gene. The length of the CDR3 is 21 residues. The CDR3 loop reads CAISVSWGHASKEGNTGELFF. In DNA, the CDR3 is TGTGCCATCAGTGTCTCCTGGGGACATGCTTCTAAAGAGGGGAACACCGGGGAGCTGTTTTTT.

The chain combines TRBV4-3 with TRBJ2-7; perhaps TRBD2 as D (6 bases). The CDR3 has 15 residues. The germline gives CDR1 LGHNA, CDR2 YSLEER. Trimming took off 0 bases at V and 6 bases at J, with 15 bases between the two ends. CDR3 DNA sequence: TGCGCCAGCAGCCAAGATGCGGGGAGCCCACTCGAGCAGTACTTC. It codes for CASSQDAGSPLEQYF.

There are a few counts of this clone. The chain couples TRBV9 to TRBJ2-3, with D unclear. Germline V gene sequence: CDR1 SGDLS, CDR2 YYNGEE. The CDR3 consists of 13 residues. V shed 4 bases and J shed 6 bases, with 12 bases lying between them. The CDR3: CASSPHQEDTQYF. The DNA of the CDR3 is TGTGCCAGCAGCCCCCACCAGGAGGATACGCAGTATTTT.